These 3 T cell receptor beta chains were sequenced from one sample in a study of cytomegalovirus exposure and HLA in healthy donors. Profiled with immunoSEQ multiplex PCR; TCRdb holds only in-frame clones, not every one. The table has 260,000 or so clones, more than 75% seen once; the top ten hold over 0.85%. Sequencing input: PBMCs. The receptors stem from a woman aged 18-29 years in good health and CMV-seronegative.

This clone occurred once. The V call is TRBV23-1, the J call TRBJ2-3, with a possible D match to TRBD2 (5 bases). TRBV23-1 is an ORF, and what it does is uncertain. The CDR3 consists of 19 residues. Trimming removed 2 bases from V and 1 base from J, with 22 bases in between. CDR3 loop: CASSQLPCPGSGCTDTQYF. The DNA of the CDR3 is TGCGCCAGCAGTCAACTTCCCTGCCCCGGGTCGGGGTGCACAGATACGCAGTATTTT.

V usage is TRBV6-1 and J usage is TRBJ1-4, with D possibly being TRBD1 (5 bases). The CDR3 runs to 12 residues. V was trimmed by 8 bases and J by 8 bases, leaving 12 bases between them. Germline CDR1 and CDR2: MNHNS and SASEGT. The CDR3: CASGRGVEKLFF. Here the CDR3 DNA reads TGTGCCAGCGGGAGGGGTGTAGAAAAACTGTTTTTT.

This clone has only one observation. V usage is TRBV18 and J usage is TRBJ1-4, with D perhaps matching TRBD1 (6 bases). The V end lost 2 bases, the J end lost 7 bases, and 14 bases lay between the germline ends. Germline assignment: CDR1 KGHSH and CDR2 LQKENI. The CDR3 covers 15 residues. The CDR3 here is CASSPFGRGVEKLFF. The CDR3 DNA reads TGTGCCAGCTCACCATTTGGCAGGGGCGTTGAAAAACTGTTTTTT.